Each of the 6 T cell receptor beta chains below was sequenced from the same sample in a study of cytomegalovirus exposure and HLA in healthy donors. PCR used 60 Vbeta primers and 13 Jbeta primers. Libraries were prepared by immunoSEQ multiplex PCR; TCRdb keeps only in-frame clonotypes and omits some of them. The sample shows around 100,000 clones, about 80% of them seen only once. Material: PBMCs. Receptor source: a female donor in good health and CMV-seropositive.

The genes are TRBV5-6 and TRBJ2-7; 7 bases are a match to TRBD2. Unmatched junction bases numbered 6, after V lost 3 bases and J lost 0 bases. CDR1 is SGHDT and CDR2 is YYEEEE in the germline V gene. The CDR3 runs to 15 residues. The CDR3 reads CASSSWGGSSYEQYF. The CDR3 region has the DNA TGTGCCAGCAGCTCCTGGGGCGGGAGCTCCTACGAGCAGTACTTC.

CDR3 protein: CASSTETSGSGNEQFF. CDR3 coding DNA: TGTGCCAGCAGCACCGAAACTAGCGGGAGTGGGAATGAGCAGTTCTTC. The chain employs TRBV28 and TRBJ2-1; 11 nucleotides agree with TRBD2. The CDR3 has 16 residues. CDR1 is MDHEN, CDR2 SYDVKM, per germline. V was clipped by 6 bases and J by 7 bases; unmatched bases: 11.

The chain is built from TRBV18 and TRBJ2-7; TRBD2 might be the D (6 bases). Germline CDR1 KGHSH, CDR2 LQKENI. V dropped 3 bases and J dropped 6 bases, with 21 bases sitting between them. This CDR3 contains 16 residues. The chain's CDR3 is CASSPSTGVGVSEQYF. DNA for the CDR3: TGTGCCAGCTCACCGTCTACGGGGGTCGGGGTTAGCGAGCAGTACTTC. The whole variable domain, remainder taken from reference TRBV18 and TRBJ2-7, is NAGVMQNPRHLVRRRGQEARLRCSPMKGHSHVYWYRQLPEEGLKFMVYLQKENIIDESGMPKERFSAEFPKEGPSILRIQQVVRGDSAAYFCASSPSTGVGVSEQYFGPGTRLTVT.

This chain links TRBV28 with TRBJ1-5; tentative D call: TRBD1 (6 bases). Germline V gives CDR1 MDHEN, CDR2 SYDVKM. The V end lost 3 bases, the J end lost 0 bases, and 33 bases lay between the germline ends. The CDR3 consists of 23 residues. The CDR3 loop reads CASSFVLVLRLGGPDNSNQPQHF. Here the CDR3 DNA reads TGTGCCAGCAGTTTCGTCCTCGTATTGAGACTGGGGGGGCCCGACAATAGCAATCAGCCCCAGCATTTT. The variable domain in full, completed from reference TRBV28 and TRBJ1-5, reads DVKVTQSSRYLVKRTGEKVFLECVQDMDHENMFWYRQDPGLGLRLIYFSYDVKMKEKGDIPEGYSVSREKKERFSLILESASTNQTSMYLCASSFVLVLRLGGPDNSNQPQHFGDGTRLSIL.

V is TRBV27 and J is TRBJ1-2; 10 bases line up with TRBD1. The CDR3 spans 15 residues. CDR1 and CDR2 (germline): MNHEY, SMNVEV (reference sequence). The J segment lost 8 bases and the V segment lost 4 bases, leaving 10 bases of the junction unmatched. CDR3 residues: CASSSDRGTGVGYTF. The DNA of the CDR3 is TGTGCCAGCAGTTCAGATCGCGGGACAGGGGTCGGCTACACCTTC.

On this clone itself: One end of the junction does not line up with germline, which may come from a read error. This chain connects TRBV11-1 to TRBJ2-7, with 11 bases that match TRBD2. The CDR3 loop spans 15 amino acids. CDR1 and CDR2 from the germline V gene are SGHAT and FQDESV (reference sequence). CDR3 DNA: TGTGCCAGCAGCATAGCGGGAGGGCGATCCTACGAGCAGTACTTC. It yields the protein CASSIAGGRSYEQYF.